This TCR beta chain was sequenced for a study of monozygotic twins with inflammatory bowel disease. General study results and limits: Whereas healthy co-twins had higher TCRbeta diversity (inverse Simpson), IBD patients had lower diversity. Lower sharing of clonotypes with other individuals was seen in IBD patients than in healthy twins. This was most marked in patients showing signs of disease activity. There were differing immunosuppressive treatments, which may have added variability to patient repertoires.

As to this clonotype: Its antigen is not identified.

Each UMI, carrying a 6-nucleotide sample barcode, came from template switching. From the 5' RACE reads, TCRdb lists one entry per CDR3 protein and no DNA. This listing includes fewer than 400,000 distinct CDR3 sequences. CDR1 is SGHAT, CDR2 FQNNGV, per germline. The CDR3 is 18 amino acids. This sequence originates from a human donor with ulcerative colitis or Crohn's disease, or a healthy co-twin of an affected twin (not recorded which). Material: blood. The chain couples TRBV11-2 to TRBJ2-7; TCRdb gives TRBD2 as the D gene, but with no DNA this cannot be confirmed. CDR3 sequence: CASSPRGWLAGYTYEQYF.